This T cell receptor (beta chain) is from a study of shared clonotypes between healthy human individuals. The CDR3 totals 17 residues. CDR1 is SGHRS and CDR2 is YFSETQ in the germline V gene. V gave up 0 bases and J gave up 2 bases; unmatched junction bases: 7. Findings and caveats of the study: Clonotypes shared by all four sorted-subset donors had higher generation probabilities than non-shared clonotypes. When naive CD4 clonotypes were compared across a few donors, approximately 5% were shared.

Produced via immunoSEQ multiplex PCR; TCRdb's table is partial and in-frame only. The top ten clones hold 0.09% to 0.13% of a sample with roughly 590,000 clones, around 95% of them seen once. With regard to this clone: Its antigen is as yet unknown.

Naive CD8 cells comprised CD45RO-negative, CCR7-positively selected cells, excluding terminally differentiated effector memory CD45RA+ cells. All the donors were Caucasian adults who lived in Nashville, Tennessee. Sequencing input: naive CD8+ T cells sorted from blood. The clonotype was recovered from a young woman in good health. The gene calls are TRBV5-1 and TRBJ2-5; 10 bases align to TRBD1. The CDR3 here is CASSLARDRGRQETQYF. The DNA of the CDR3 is TGCGCCAGCAGCTTGGCCCGGGACAGGGGTCGGCAAGAGACCCAGTACTTC.